The next 14 T cell receptor beta chains were all read from a single sample in a study of blood T cell repertoires in COVID-19. Measured with immunoSEQ multiplex PCR; TCRdb has only the in-frame clones, and not every one. The table has about 320,000 clones, 75% to 90% seen once. Sequencing used PBMCs or T cells enriched from blood (not recorded which). These receptors were taken from a woman under 40 who had been exposed to COVID-19.

The chain is built from TRBV18 and TRBJ1-2; 7 positions match TRBD1. V shed 4 bases and J 8 bases; nucleotides not matched to a gene: 19. Germline CDR1 and CDR2: KGHSH and LQKENI. This CDR3 contains 17 residues. The CDR3, as DNA: TGTGCCAGCTCACACTCCTCCGGGACAGCCCTTTTGGAGGGCTACACCTTC. Translation: CASSHSSGTALLEGYTF.

The gene calls are TRBV2 and TRBJ1-2, with TRBD1 matching 8 bases. Germline loops: CDR1 SNHLY, CDR2 FYNNEI. With 8 bases clipped from V and 4 bases from J, the junction kept 9 bases outside the gene matches. The CDR3 is 14 amino acids. The CDR3 coding sequence is TGTGCCAGCGACCACGGACAGGGTATCTATGGCTACACCTTC. This sequence encodes CASDHGQGIYGYTF.

The rearrangement links TRBV18 to TRBJ2-7; D not certain. Germline CDR1 KGHSH, CDR2 LQKENI. The V gene lost 4 bases and the J gene lost 0 bases, with 7 bases spanning the gap. The CDR3 is 13 amino acids. This chain's CDR3 is CASSQLASYEQYF. CDR3 in DNA: TGTGCCAGCTCACAGTTAGCCTCCTACGAGCAGTACTTC.

CDR3 sequence reads: CASSQGTGGGEATQYF. CDR3 DNA sequence: TGTGCCAGCAGCCAAGGGACGGGAGGGGGCGAAGCGACCCAGTACTTC. The chain carries TRBV4-2 and TRBJ2-5, with D possibly matching TRBD2 (8 bases). The CDR3 spans 16 residues. Per the germline V gene, CDR1 is LGHNA and CDR2 is YNFKEQ. V was pared by 1 base and J by 7 bases, with 19 bases between.

V usage is TRBV30 and J usage is TRBJ2-7; 7 bases align to TRBD2. The V gene's germline CDR1 is GTSNPN and CDR2 SVGIG (reference sequence). V dropped 2 bases and J dropped 3; count of bases not matched to a gene: 4. The length of the CDR3 is 13 residues. CDR3 in amino acids: CAWSLGEGYEQYF. Written as DNA, the CDR3 is TGTGCCTGGAGTTTGGGGGAGGGCTACGAGCAGTACTTC. The variable domain in full, completed from reference TRBV30 and TRBJ2-7, reads SQTIHQWPATLVQPVGSPLSLECTVEGTSNPNLYWYRQAAGRGLQLLFYSVGIGQISSEVPQNLSASRPQDRQFILSSKKLLLSDSGFYLCAWSLGEGYEQYFGPGTRLTVT.

The gene calls are TRBV5-4 and TRBJ1-3, with D tentatively TRBD1 (6 bases). Germline CDR1 reads SGHNT; CDR2 reads YYREEE (reference sequence). V was cut by 4 bases and J by 0 bases, with 14 bases left in between. This CDR3 is 16 amino acids long. Written as DNA, the CDR3 is TGTGCCAGCAGCGGGGGCCCGTCAACCTCTGGAAACACCATATATTTT. The encoded protein is CASSGGPSTSGNTIYF.

V is TRBV28 and J is TRBJ1-1; 9 bases map to TRBD1. The CDR3 spans 12 residues. V gave up 5 bases and J gave up 7 bases; unmatched junction bases: 2. Germline-derived CDR1 and CDR2 are MDHEN and SYDVKM. For the CDR3, the DNA is TGTGCCAGCAGTGGACAGGGGTTTGAAGCTTTCTTT. Its translation: CASSGQGFEAFF.

The chain is built from TRBV9 and TRBJ2-7; the D is unclear. The CDR3 is 14 amino acids. V lost 4 bases, J lost 3 bases, and 14 bases lay in between. CDR1 is SGDLS and CDR2 is YYNGEE in the germline V gene. Here the CDR3 reads CASSRTTELYEQYF. DNA of the CDR3: TGTGCCAGCAGCCGAACCACGGAGCTCTACGAGCAGTACTTC.

There are a few counts of this clone. The CDR3 region is CASKKATGNTEAFF. The CDR3 DNA reads as TGTGCCAGTAAGAAGGCGACGGGAAACACTGAAGCTTTCTTT. The chain links TRBV6-5 to TRBJ1-1; D call uncertain. Germline assignment: CDR1 MNHEY and CDR2 SVGAGI. With 9 bases removed from V and 2 bases from J, the gap between germline ends came to 16 bases. This CDR3 spans 14 amino acids.

The V call is TRBV25-1, the J call TRBJ2-5, with a weak D call TRBD2 (7 bases). V was pared by 1 base and J by 4 bases, with 13 bases between. Germline V CDR1 and CDR2: MGHDK, SYGVNS. The CDR3 sequence is 15 residues long. The CDR3, as DNA: TGTGCCAGCAGTGAATTTAAAGGGGGGGCAGAGACCCAGTACTTC. Its translation is CASSEFKGGAETQYF.

The rearrangement joins TRBV7-8 to TRBJ2-2; 12 nucleotides agree with TRBD2. After removal of 5 bases from V and 6 bases from J, the junction contained 7 bases not matched to a gene. CDR3 length: 16 amino acids. CDR1 is SGHVS and CDR2 is FQNEAQ in the germline V gene. The CDR3 sequence is CASSPRASGGAGELFF. In DNA form, the CDR3 reads TGTGCCAGCAGCCCAAGAGCTAGCGGGGGGGCCGGGGAGCTGTTTTTT. Using reference TRBV7-8 and TRBJ2-2 for the parts outside the CDR3, the full variable domain is GAGVSQSPRYKVAKRGQDVALRCDPISGHVSLFWYQQALGQGPEFLTYFQNEAQLDKSGLPSDRFFAERPEGSVSTLKIQRTQQEDSAVYLCASSPRASGGAGELFFGEGSRLTVL.

V usage is TRBV4-1 and J usage is TRBJ2-3; 14 bases fit TRBD2. Unmatched junction bases numbered 5, after V lost 0 bases and J lost 6 bases. CDR1 is MGHRA and CDR2 is YSYEKL in the germline V gene. This CDR3 contains 17 residues. The chain's CDR3 is CASSQDGTSGSYDTQYF. CDR3 DNA: TGCGCCAGCAGCCAAGATGGGACTAGCGGGAGTTATGATACGCAGTATTTT.

The chain uses TRBV7-2 and TRBJ2-7, with a possible D match to TRBD1 (6 bases). The CDR3 spans 13 residues. Germline V gene data show CDR1 as SGHTA and CDR2 as FQGNSA. V dropped 3 bases and J dropped 4 bases, with 10 bases sitting between them. CDR3 amino acids: CASSFGQKYEQYF. As DNA, the CDR3 is TGTGCCAGCAGCTTCGGACAGAAGTACGAGCAGTACTTC.

The gene calls are TRBV3-1 (or the pseudogene TRBV3-2) and TRBJ1-2, with D perhaps matching TRBD1 (5 bases). The CDR3 contains 15 residues. V lost 2 bases and J 4 bases, leaving 14 bases between the germline ends. The V gene's germline CDR1 is LGHDT and CDR2 YNNKEL (reference sequence). The CDR3 region is CASSQPRGGGYGYTF. CDR3 DNA sequence: TGTGCCAGCAGCCAACCACGGGGGGGAGGCTATGGCTACACCTTC.